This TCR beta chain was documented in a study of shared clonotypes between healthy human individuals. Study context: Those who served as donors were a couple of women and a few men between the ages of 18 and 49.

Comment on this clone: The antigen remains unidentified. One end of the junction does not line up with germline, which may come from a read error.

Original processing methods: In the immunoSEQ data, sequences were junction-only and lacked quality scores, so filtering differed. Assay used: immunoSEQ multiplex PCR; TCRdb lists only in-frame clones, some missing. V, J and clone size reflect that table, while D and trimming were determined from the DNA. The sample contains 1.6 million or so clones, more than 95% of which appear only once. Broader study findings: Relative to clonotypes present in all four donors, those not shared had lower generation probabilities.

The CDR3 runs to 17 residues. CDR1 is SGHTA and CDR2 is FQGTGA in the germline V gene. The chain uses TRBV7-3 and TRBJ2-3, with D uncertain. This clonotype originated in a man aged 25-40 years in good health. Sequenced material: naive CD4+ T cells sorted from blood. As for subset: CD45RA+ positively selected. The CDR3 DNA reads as TGTGCCAGCAGTTTAAACCCGAGTATCACTAGCACAGATACGCAGTATTTT. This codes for CASSLNPSITSTDTQYF. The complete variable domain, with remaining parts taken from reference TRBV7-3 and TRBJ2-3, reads GAGVSQTPSNKVTEKGKYVELRCDPISGHTALYWYRQSLGQGPEFLIYFQGTGAADDSGLPNDRFFAVRPEGSVSTLKIQRTERGDSAVYLCASSLNPSITSTDTQYFGPGTRLTVL.